This T cell receptor beta chain was sequenced for a study of T cell responses to AZD1222 COVID-19 vaccine. CDR3 length equals 14 residues. V lost 3 bases and J lost 1, with 10 bases in between. CDR1 KGHSH and CDR2 LQKENI come from the germline V gene. Concerning this clone: Its antigen is not identified.

The assay was immunoSEQ multiplex PCR, and TCRdb's table has in-frame clones only and misses some. The table records some 180,000 clones, approximately 94% of them present only once. Study-wide points: Females made up more of the donors, who were largely white British, and clonal diversity may have come out too low. Rises in breadth and depth of Spike-specific TCRs came after two AZD1222 doses.

The V gene is TRBV18, the J gene TRBJ2-7; D is uncertain. The specimen comprised peripheral blood, sampled 28 days after the second dose of the MenACWY control vaccine. The sequence was obtained from an adult who received the MenACWY meningococcal vaccine as a control. CDR3 DNA sequence: TGTGCCAGCTCACCGAGTTCGAATTCCTACGAGCAGTACTTC. Protein product: CASSPSSNSYEQYF.